The 28 T cell receptor beta chains presented below share a single source sample, sequenced in a study of Graves' ophthalmopathy and Graves' hyperthyroidism. Using RNA transcripts, the TCR beta CDR3 regions were amplified. First-round RT-PCR with HTBI primers preceded a second-round multiplex PCR. One entry per CDR3 protein, called by TCRdb with MiXCR from the multiplex PCR reads. This repertoire shows hundreds of thousands of distinct CDR3 sequences, about 24% found once; its top ten account for approximately 6.5%. Sequencing used peripheral blood. The receptors derive from a young woman with stable Graves' hyperthyroidism. Some clones in this sample may be carry-over from other donors' samples.

This clonotype was counted only a few times. This chain uses TRBV11-2 with TRBJ2-5, with D unclear. Germline values: CDR1 SGHAT, CDR2 FQNNGV. CDR3 length: 15 residues. V was trimmed by 1 base and J by 5 bases, leaving 14 bases between them. CDR3 in amino acids: CASSLVAEGRETQYF. For the CDR3, the DNA is TGTGCCAGCAGCTTAGTGGCGGAAGGGCGGGAGACCCAGTACTTC.

This clonotype was counted many times. The genes are TRBV5-1 and TRBJ2-5; a weak D match, TRBD1 (5 bases). The CDR3 is 15 amino acids. Trimming took 1 base from V and 5 from J, leaving 15 bases between them. Germline lookup yields CDR1 SGHRS and CDR2 YFSETQ. In DNA, the CDR3 is TGCGCCAGCAGCTTGAACCAGGGTATTGGGGAGACCCAGTACTTC. It encodes CASSLNQGIGETQYF.

The chain employs TRBV11-2 and TRBJ1-2; D uncertain. Trimming took off 5 bases at V and 0 bases at J, with 7 bases between the two ends. This CDR3 region has 13 residues. Germline V CDR1 and CDR2: SGHAT, FQNNGV. Written as DNA, the CDR3 is TGTGCCAGCAGCCCGACTTCTAACTATGGCTACACCTTC. Translating gives CASSPTSNYGYTF.

Comments on this clonotype: At one end, the junction sequence differs from germline, possibly due to a read error. This sequence joins TRBV28 and TRBJ1-1, with 7 bases fitting TRBD1. Germline-derived CDR1 and CDR2 are MDHEN and SYDVKM. The CDR3 contains 16 residues. DNA of the CDR3: TGTGCCAGCAGTTCCACTTACAGGGGTTTTAACACTGAAGCTTCCTTT. Its translation: CASSSTYRGFNTEASF.

This sequence joins TRBV15 and TRBJ1-1, with D possibly being TRBD1 (6 bases). Germline V gene sequence: CDR1 LNHNV, CDR2 YYDKDF (reference sequence). This CDR3 comprises 15 residues. The germline V and J ends were trimmed by 2 bases and 3 bases, with 13 bases remaining between them. CDR3 sequence: CATSRSRRGDTEAFF. The CDR3 DNA follows: TGTGCCACCAGCAGATCGCGGAGGGGGGACACTGAAGCTTTCTTT.

The chain has TRBV6-2 or TRBV6-3 and TRBJ1-6; no reliable D call. Germline CDR1 reads MNHEY; CDR2 reads SVGEGT. V shed 6 bases and J shed 6 bases, with 15 bases lying between them. The CDR3 is 15 residues long. Here the CDR3 reads CASRSGGEANSPLHF. Written as DNA, the CDR3 is TGTGCCAGCAGATCCGGTGGAGAGGCTAATTCACCCCTCCACTTT.

This clonotype was detected ten times or more. V usage is TRBV6-1 and J usage is TRBJ1-1; no firm D call. The length of the CDR3 is 13 residues. Trimming removed 7 bases from V and 0 bases from J, with 9 bases in between. CDR1 and CDR2 from the germline V gene are MNHNS and SASEGT. Here the CDR3 DNA reads TGTGCCAGCAAAGACAACATGAACACTGAAGCTTTCTTT. Translation: CASKDNMNTEAFF.

This clonotype appeared many times. The V and J genes are TRBV2 and TRBJ1-1; D remains ambiguous. V was trimmed by 9 bases and J by 1 base, leaving 6 bases between them. CDR1 is SNHLY, CDR2 FYNNEI, per germline. The CDR3 is made up of 11 amino acids. The CDR3 loop reads CARVGNTEAFF. CDR3 nucleotide sequence: TGTGCCAGGGTGGGGAACACTGAAGCTTTCTTT.

This clonotype was detected ten times or more. This chain connects TRBV7-2 to TRBJ1-3; D is possibly TRBD1 (6 bases). CDR1 and CDR2 (germline): SGHTA, FQGNSA. V was clipped by 5 bases and J by 4 bases, with 12 bases between them. The CDR3 consists of 14 residues. Here the CDR3 reads CASSDTGWGNTIYF. The CDR3 DNA reads as TGTGCCAGCAGCGATACAGGGTGGGGAAACACCATATATTTT.

The rearrangement uses TRBV6-5 and TRBJ2-5; a possible D gene is TRBD1 (6 bases). Trimming cost V 2 bases and J 6 bases, with 19 bases left between them. Germline V lookup: CDR1 MNHEY, CDR2 SVGAGI. The length of the CDR3 is 16 residues. The CDR3 nucleotides read TGTGCCAGCAGTTACGGGGCCCTAACAGGGCAGAAGACCCAGTACTTC. Its translation is CASSYGALTGQKTQYF.

This chain connects TRBV28 to TRBJ2-7; D may be TRBD1 (6 bases). Trimming removed 6 bases from V and 0 bases from J, with 21 bases in between. The germline gives CDR1 MDHEN, CDR2 SYDVKM. This CDR3 has 17 residues. CDR3 nucleotide sequence: TGTGCCAGCAGCATCCTGGACAGTGCCTTGAGCTCCTACGAGCAGTACTTC. As protein: CASSILDSALSSYEQYF.

This clonotype was recorded at least ten times. The V gene is TRBV6-5, the J gene TRBJ2-5, with D tentatively TRBD2 (6 bases). The CDR3 consists of 16 residues. The germline gives CDR1 MNHEY, CDR2 SVGAGI. V dropped 4 bases and J dropped 1 base, with 16 bases sitting between them. In DNA, the CDR3 is TGTGCCAGCAGTTCCCACCTCTACGGGGGCCAAGAGACCCAGTACTTC. It codes for CASSSHLYGGQETQYF.

In this sample, this clonotype turned up many times. This chain connects TRBV6-5 to TRBJ1-1, with D possibly being TRBD1 (6 bases). The ends were cut back, 0 bases at V and 4 bases at J, with 12 bases in the middle. The CDR3 length is 15 residues. Germline CDR1 is MNHEY and CDR2 is SVGAGI. CDR3: CASSYSGRGGTEAFF. The CDR3 nucleotides read TGTGCCAGCAGTTACTCTGGCAGGGGCGGCACTGAAGCTTTCTTT.

This clonotype was found many times. The chain has TRBV10-2 and TRBJ1-6, with 9 bases fitting TRBD1. This CDR3 contains 17 residues. Per the germline V gene, CDR1 is WSHSY and CDR2 is SAAADI. Unmatched junction bases numbered 6, after V lost 3 bases and J lost 3 bases. The CDR3 region has the DNA TGCGCCAGCAGTGAACCCGACAGGGGGATCTATAATTCACCCCTCCACTTT. Amino acid sequence: CASSEPDRGIYNSPLHF.

The gene calls are TRBV12-3 or TRBV12-4 and TRBJ1-1; D is possibly TRBD1 (6 bases). There are 12 residues in the CDR3. Trimming removed 6 bases at V and 11 bases at J, with 16 bases between. CDR3 amino acids: CASSPEWGLAFF. CDR3 sequence (DNA): TGTGCCAGCAGCCCGGAGTGGGGGCTTGCTTTCTTT.

The chain links TRBV6-1 to TRBJ2-7; D unresolved. Germline loops: CDR1 MNHNS, CDR2 SASEGT. The length of the CDR3 is 13 residues. V was clipped by 4 bases and J by 3 bases, with 10 bases between them. CDR3 sequence (DNA): TGTGCCAGCAGTGTGGGCTCCATCTACGAGCAGTACTTC. This codes for CASSVGSIYEQYF.

This clonotype came up many times. CDR3 coding DNA: TGTGCCAGCAGTGAACTCCAAGGGAACCAAGAGACCCAGTACTTC. This translates into CASSELQGNQETQYF. The chain employs TRBV6-1 and TRBJ2-5; D uncertain. Germline V gives CDR1 MNHNS, CDR2 SASEGT. Between the trimmed V and J ends, which lost 2 bases and 0 bases, there was a span of 10 bases. The CDR3 length is 15 residues.

This clonotype was counted ten times or more. The rearrangement uses TRBV20-1 and TRBJ1-6; D call uncertain. CDR3 size: 14 residues. The V end lost 3 bases, the J end lost 4 bases, and 10 bases lay between the germline ends. Per the germline V gene, CDR1 is DFQATT and CDR2 is SNEGSKA (reference sequence). The CDR3 region is CSASTYDYNSPLHF. The CDR3 coding sequence is TGCAGTGCTAGTACATATGATTATAATTCACCCCTCCACTTT.

The chain employs TRBV30 and TRBJ2-7, with 9 bases aligning to TRBD2. Germline CDR1 reads GTSNPN; CDR2 reads SVGIG (reference sequence). The CDR3 runs 12 residues. J was trimmed by 0 bases and V by 8 bases; bases with no gene match: 2. The CDR3 nucleotides read TGTGCCGGTAGCGGGAGCTCCTACGAGCAGTACTTC. This gives the protein CAGSGSSYEQYF.

This clonotype was counted between two and nine times. The chain combines TRBV9 with TRBJ1-2, with 7 bases that match TRBD1. Germline assignment: CDR1 SGDLS and CDR2 YYNGEE. The CDR3 totals 16 residues. J lost 8 bases, V lost 0 bases, and 13 bases had no gene match. The CDR3: CASSVGQTGIEKGYTF. The CDR3 DNA is TGTGCCAGCAGCGTAGGGCAGACAGGGATTGAGAAGGGCTACACCTTC.

In this sample, this clonotype turned up many times. The V gene is TRBV2, the J gene TRBJ1-1, with TRBD1 matching over 10 bases. Germline loops: CDR1 SNHLY, CDR2 FYNNEI. V dropped 4 bases and J dropped 6; count of bases not matched to a gene: 2. This CDR3 region has 13 residues. CDR3 region: CASSGTGGSEAFF. The DNA of the CDR3 is TGTGCCAGCAGTGGGACAGGGGGATCTGAAGCTTTCTTT.

At least ten counts were recorded for this clonotype. This chain links TRBV12-3 or TRBV12-4 with TRBJ1-2; D remains ambiguous. The CDR3 covers 14 residues. Trimming left V 1 base short and J 4 bases short, with 10 bases between. CDR3 residues: CASSLVRQIYGYTF. Written as DNA, the CDR3 is TGTGCCAGCAGTTTAGTTAGGCAAATCTATGGCTACACCTTC.

The chain links TRBV12-3 or TRBV12-4 to TRBJ2-7; weak D call: TRBD2 (6 bases). This CDR3 spans 15 amino acids. The V end lost 8 bases, the J end lost 6 bases, and 23 bases lay between the germline ends. The CDR3 here is CASLGPGLLTSEQYF. CDR3 nucleotide sequence: TGTGCCAGCTTAGGGCCGGGACTCCTAACTTCCGAGCAGTACTTC.

The sample holds many counts of this clonotype. This rearrangement joins TRBV19 to TRBJ1-2; the D gene is possibly TRBD1 (6 bases). This CDR3 is 15 amino acids long. V dropped 7 bases and J dropped 4 bases, with 19 bases sitting between them. Germline CDR1 reads LNHDA; CDR2 reads SQIVND (reference sequence). This CDR3 reads CASTDSDRMTYGYTF. Written as DNA, the CDR3 is TGTGCCAGTACTGACTCTGACAGGATGACCTATGGCTACACCTTC.

Ten or more counts support this clonotype. This chain links TRBV12-5 with TRBJ1-1, with no clear D. Trimming removed 7 bases at V and 0 bases at J, with 9 bases between. The CDR3 extends over 13 amino acids. CDR1 is LGHNT, CDR2 FRNRAP, per germline. This CDR3 reads CASVEALNTEAFF. The CDR3 DNA sequence: TGTGCTAGTGTTGAGGCCCTGAACACTGAAGCTTTCTTT.

A note on this clonotype: A much larger clone lies one base from this, so it may be a read error. The rearrangement joins TRBV6-2 or TRBV6-3 to TRBJ1-6; no definite D call. The V gene's germline CDR1 is MNHEY and CDR2 SVGEGT. The CDR3 runs 14 residues. Between the trimmed V and J ends, which lost 0 bases and 15 bases, there was a span of 15 bases. CDR3 DNA sequence: TGTGCCAGCAGTTACTCGGCCCCGAGGGATCACCTCCACTTT. Protein sequence: CASSYSAPRDHLHF.

This clonotype was recorded many times. The chain employs TRBV20-1 and TRBJ1-1; D perhaps matches TRBD1 (6 bases). The V and J ends lost 3 bases and 0 bases respectively, with 14 bases between them. The CDR3 is 15 residues long. Germline CDR1 DFQATT, CDR2 SNEGSKA (reference sequence). The CDR3 DNA follows: TGCAGTGCTAGGGCATATGGACAGATGAACACTGAAGCTTTCTTT. Translated, it gives CSARAYGQMNTEAFF.

This clonotype was picked up many times. J is TRBJ1-5 and V is TRBV6-5; 7 bases map to TRBD1. CDR3 length: 15 residues. Germline CDR1 reads MNHEY; CDR2 reads SVGAGI. V lost 6 bases, J lost 5 bases, and 10 bases stayed unmatched. The DNA of the CDR3 is TGTGCCAGCAGCTATGCAGGGGGAGGCCATCAGCCCCAGCATTTT. Translating gives CASSYAGGGHQPQHF.